The 17 T cell receptor beta chains given below trace back to one sample, sequenced in a study of OX40 agonist ivuxolimab in advanced cancers. Produced via immunoSEQ multiplex PCR; TCRdb's table is partial and in-frame only. The sample yields tens of thousands of clones, roughly 81% seen once. The sample was CD4+ or CD8+ T cells sorted from blood, taken in a trial of the OX40 agonist ivuxolimab. Receptor source: an adult with an advanced solid tumor such as melanoma, head and neck, liver or kidney cancer.

The chain links TRBV7-9 to TRBJ2-7, with D perhaps TRBD1 (5 bases). Germline CDR1 is SEHNR and CDR2 is FQNEAQ (reference sequence). There are 15 residues in the CDR3. Deletions cut 3 bases from V and 2 bases from J, with 14 bases between. CDR3 sequence: CASSLETVGPYEQYF. The DNA for the CDR3 is TGTGCCAGCAGCTTGGAGACAGTAGGGCCCTACGAGCAGTACTTC.

The chain uses TRBV4-2 and TRBJ2-2; 12 bases match TRBD2. J lost 5 bases, V lost 3 bases, and 1 base had no gene match. The CDR3 has 15 residues. The germline V gene encodes CDR1 LGHNA and CDR2 YNFKEQ. The DNA for the CDR3 is TGTGCCAGCAGCCACCTAGCGGGAGGGACCGGGGAGCTGTTTTTT. Translation gives CASSHLAGGTGELFF.

The V gene is TRBV9, the J gene TRBJ2-1; no clear D gene. The ends were cut back, 0 bases at V and 0 bases at J, with 13 bases in the middle. The CDR3 loop spans 17 amino acids. Germline CDR1 is SGDLS and CDR2 is YYNGEE. CDR3 loop: CASSVATGRGSYNEQFF. CDR3 coding DNA: TGTGCCAGCAGCGTAGCTACCGGTAGAGGCTCCTACAATGAGCAGTTCTTC.

The V and J genes are TRBV28 and TRBJ2-3; D not certain. This CDR3 spans 13 amino acids. Germline CDR1 is MDHEN and CDR2 is SYDVKM. V was trimmed by 2 bases and J by 4 bases, leaving 7 bases between them. Here the CDR3 DNA reads TGTGCCAGCAGTTTACAGGCGCCAGATACGCAGTATTTT. Translating it yields CASSLQAPDTQYF.

The chain employs TRBV6-6 and TRBJ2-3, with TRBD2 identical over 13 bases. Germline lookup yields CDR1 MNHNY and CDR2 SVGAGI (reference sequence). CDR3 length equals 16 residues. V lost 6 bases and J lost 4; bases outside the gene matches: 7. CDR3 sequence reads: CASSTTSGRAADTQYF. The CDR3 DNA reads as TGTGCCAGCAGCACTACTAGCGGGAGGGCCGCAGATACGCAGTATTTT.

The chain combines TRBV5-1 with TRBJ1-4, with 11 bases matching TRBD1. This CDR3 has 15 residues. In germline, CDR1 is SGHRS, CDR2 YFSETQ. V was pared by 3 bases and J by 5 bases, with 3 bases of the junction left unmatched. DNA of the CDR3: TGCGCCAGCAGCTCAGGACAGGGGGCAAATGAAAAACTGTTTTTT. It yields the protein CASSSGQGANEKLFF.

The chain has TRBV6-1 and TRBJ2-5, with D unclear. The germline V and J ends were trimmed by 3 bases and 7 bases, with 12 bases remaining between them. The germline V gene has CDR1 MNHNS and CDR2 SASEGT. The CDR3 extends over 13 amino acids. The CDR3 nucleotides read TGTGCCAGCAGTGAGGAGACCGTCGCGACCCAGTACTTC. This gives the protein CASSEETVATQYF.

V usage is TRBV4-1 and J usage is TRBJ2-3; 13 positions agree with TRBD2. Trimming took 8 bases from V and 6 from J; bases not matched to a gene: 11. Germline V CDR1 and CDR2: MGHRA, YSYEKL. This CDR3 is built from 16 residues. CDR3 sequence: CASATSGRGGVDTQYF. CDR3 nucleotides: TGCGCCAGCGCCACTAGCGGGAGGGGGGGAGTCGATACGCAGTATTTT.

This clone is a singleton in its sample. V is TRBV29-1 and J is TRBJ2-7, with a tentative D call TRBD2 (7 bases). The CDR3 has 15 residues. V lost 3 bases and J lost 4, with 19 bases in between. The germline gives CDR1 SQVTM, CDR2 ANQGSEA. In DNA, the CDR3 is TGCAGCGTTGACCCCGGACTAGAAGGGGGGTACGAGCAGTACTTC. Protein product: CSVDPGLEGGYEQYF.

This clone was picked up a small number of times. The CDR3 nucleotides read TGTGCCAGCAGTGTTACAGGGGTGAACACTGAAGCTTTCTTT. It is translated as CASSVTGVNTEAFF. V and J are TRBV6-1 and TRBJ1-1; 7 nucleotides agree with TRBD1. The germline CDR1 and CDR2 sequences are MNHNS and SASEGT. This CDR3 contains 14 residues. Losses at the gene ends were 4 bases for V and 0 bases for J; bases not matched to a gene: 2.

The chain links TRBV4-2 to TRBJ2-5; 10 bases line up with TRBD2. This CDR3 comprises 14 residues. J lost 7 bases, V lost 4 bases, and 6 bases had no gene match. CDR1 and CDR2 (germline): LGHNA, YNFKEQ. CDR3 DNA: TGTGCCAGCAGCCTAAGCGGGAGGGATGGGACCCAGTACTTC. It codes for CASSLSGRDGTQYF.

This sequence joins TRBV5-1 and TRBJ2-3, with 12 bases matching TRBD2. CDR3 length: 15 residues. V gave up 3 bases and J gave up 2 bases; unmatched junction bases: 1. Germline V lookup: CDR1 SGHRS, CDR2 YFSETQ. In nucleotides, the CDR3 is TGCGCCAGCAGCTGGACTAGCGGGGACACAGATACGCAGTATTTT. It is translated as CASSWTSGDTDTQYF.

The V call is TRBV5-1, the J call TRBJ2-6; 7 bases agree with TRBD2. With 3 bases clipped from V and 2 bases from J, the junction kept 8 bases outside the gene matches. The CDR3 extends over 17 amino acids. Germline loops: CDR1 SGHRS, CDR2 YFSETQ. Here the CDR3 reads CASSSVAGEAGANVLTF. DNA of the CDR3: TGCGCCAGCAGCTCCGTGGCGGGAGAGGCTGGGGCCAACGTCCTGACTTTC. Supplemented by reference TRBV5-1 and TRBJ2-6, the full variable domain reads KAGVTQTPRYLIKTRGQQVTLSCSPISGHRSVSWYQQTPGQGLQFLFEYFSETQRNKGNFPGRFSGRQFSNSRSEMNVSTLELGDSALYLCASSSVAGEAGANVLTFGAGSRLTVL.

V is TRBV11-1 and J is TRBJ2-7; 9 bases map to TRBD1. From germline, CDR1 is SGHAT and CDR2 FQDESV (reference sequence). The CDR3 is made up of 14 amino acids. Trimming cost V 4 bases and J 5 bases; bases outside gene matches: 6. CDR3 sequence: CASSSGTGSHEQYF. CDR3 nucleotide sequence: TGTGCCAGCAGCTCCGGGACAGGGAGCCACGAGCAGTACTTC.

The V gene is TRBV4-1, the J gene TRBJ2-1; TRBD2 matches 8 bases. Germline V lookup: CDR1 MGHRA, CDR2 YSYEKL. CDR3 length equals 17 residues. J was trimmed by 4 bases and V by 1 base; bases with no gene match: 9. The CDR3 loop reads CASSQGSGTRHYNEQFF. The CDR3 region has the DNA TGCGCCAGCAGCCAAGGCTCCGGGACTAGACATTACAATGAGCAGTTCTTC.

This chain links TRBV27 with TRBJ1-6; D call uncertain. CDR1 and CDR2 (germline): MNHEY, SMNVEV (reference sequence). The CDR3 runs to 15 residues. With 2 bases removed from V and 0 bases from J, the gap between germline ends came to 5 bases. Written as DNA, the CDR3 is TGTGCCAGCAGTTTAGCGAGCTCCTATAATTCACCCCTCCACTTT. This gives the protein CASSLASSYNSPLHF.

The gene calls are TRBV5-6 and TRBJ1-2; D is possibly TRBD1 (5 bases). Between the trimmed V and J ends, which lost 2 bases and 8 bases, there was a span of 22 bases. Germline CDR1 is SGHDT and CDR2 is YYEEEE. The CDR3 runs to 16 residues. The CDR3 region is CASSFGERGLLEGYTF. The CDR3 bases are TGTGCCAGCAGCTTCGGAGAGAGGGGACTCCTGGAGGGCTACACCTTC. The variable domain in full, with the rest retrieved from reference TRBV5-6 and TRBJ1-2, is DAGVTQSPTHLIKTRGQQVTLRCSPKSGHDTVSWYQQALGQGPQFIFQYYEEEERQRGNFPDRFSGHQFPNYSSELNVNALLLGDSALYLCASSFGERGLLEGYTFGSGTRLTVV.